These T cell receptor beta chains were read from a single sample in a study of spatial heterogeneity in lung cancer. TCRdb fed the 5' RACE reads into MiXCR, producing one record per CDR3 protein. The sample lists roughly 60,000 distinct CDR3 sequences; more than 7% were seen once. This specimen consisted of PBMCs, obtained at surgery. These receptors were taken from a female donor with early-stage non-small cell lung cancer. CDR3s include the opening cysteine and the closing phenylalanine or tryptophan. The order of the fields is V gene, J gene, D gene, clone size, CDR3 protein, CDR3 DNA. The D gene is left open where the match is weak. Part of the rows lack a size; the others show once, few, many or a class for expanded clones.

v_call: TRBV13; j_call: TRBJ2-7; d_call: .; clone_size: .; cdr3_aa: CASSGPSYEQYF; cdr3_nt: TGTGCCAGCAGCGGTCCCAGCTACGAGCAGTACTTC
v_call: TRBV9; j_call: TRBJ2-3; d_call: TRBD2; clone_size: many; cdr3_aa: CASSAVGSGGRDTQYF; cdr3_nt: TGTGCCAGCAGCGCCGTTGGTAGCGGGGGCCGAGATACGCAGTATTTT
v_call: TRBV14; j_call: TRBJ1-2; d_call: TRBD1; clone_size: many; cdr3_aa: CASSQMTGTLSGYTF; cdr3_nt: TGTGCCAGCAGCCAAATGACAGGGACACTATCTGGCTACACCTTC
v_call: TRBV16; j_call: TRBJ2-3; d_call: .; clone_size: .; cdr3_aa: CASSELARNTDTQYF; cdr3_nt: TGTGCCAGCAGCGAGCTAGCGAGGAACACAGATACGCAGTATTTT
v_call: TRBV19; j_call: TRBJ1-5; d_call: TRBD1; clone_size: few; cdr3_aa: CASSMEDRGSQPQHF; cdr3_nt: TGTGCCAGTAGTATGGAGGACAGGGGGTCCCAGCCCCAGCATTTT
v_call: TRBV9; j_call: TRBJ2-7; d_call: .; clone_size: many; cdr3_aa: CASSVRFESYEQYF; cdr3_nt: TGTGCCAGCAGCGTAAGATTTGAATCCTACGAGCAGTACTTC
v_call: TRBV19; j_call: TRBJ2-6; d_call: TRBD1; clone_size: .; cdr3_aa: CASSDGTGAGANVLTF; cdr3_nt: TGTGCCAGTAGCGATGGGACAGGGGCTGGGGCCAACGTCCTGACTTTC
v_call: TRBV12-3/TRBV12-4; j_call: TRBJ1-1; d_call: .; clone_size: .; cdr3_aa: CASSLQGTGALNTEAFF; cdr3_nt: TGTGCCAGCAGTTTACAAGGGACGGGGGCGTTGAACACTGAAGCTTTCTTT
v_call: TRBV7-2; j_call: TRBJ2-5; d_call: TRBD2; clone_size: many; cdr3_aa: CASSPMREVETQYF; cdr3_nt: TGTGCCAGCAGCCCTATGCGGGAGGTAGAGACCCAGTACTTC
v_call: TRBV3-1; j_call: TRBJ2-1; d_call: TRBD1; clone_size: many; cdr3_aa: CASSPGQGYNEQFF; cdr3_nt: TGTGCCAGCAGCCCGGGACAGGGATACAATGAGCAGTTCTTC
v_call: TRBV6-1; j_call: TRBJ2-3; d_call: TRBD2; clone_size: few; cdr3_aa: CASSYLAGGRDTQYF; cdr3_nt: TGTGCCAGCAGTTACCTAGCGGGGGGGCGAGATACGCAGTATTTT
v_call: TRBV12-3/TRBV12-4; j_call: TRBJ2-7; d_call: .; clone_size: many; cdr3_aa: CASSLGLAAEQYF; cdr3_nt: TGTGCCAGCAGTTTGGGCCTAGCCGCCGAGCAGTACTTC
v_call: TRBV20-1; j_call: TRBJ2-7; d_call: .; clone_size: many; cdr3_aa: CSARDPSASSYEQYF; cdr3_nt: TGCAGTGCTAGAGATCCCAGCGCCAGCTCCTACGAGCAGTACTTC
v_call: TRBV24-1; j_call: TRBJ2-1; d_call: .; clone_size: few; cdr3_aa: CATSASGSDNEQFF; cdr3_nt: TGTGCCACAAGTGCATCTGGGAGCGACAATGAGCAGTTCTTC
v_call: TRBV5-1; j_call: TRBJ2-3; d_call: TRBD2; clone_size: many; cdr3_aa: CASSSEGGPTDTQYF; cdr3_nt: TGCGCCAGCAGCTCTGAGGGAGGGCCAACAGATACGCAGTATTTT
v_call: TRBV20-1; j_call: TRBJ1-5; d_call: .; clone_size: few; cdr3_aa: CSAPRAGRTQPQHF; cdr3_nt: TGCAGTGCTCCCAGGGCAGGGAGGACTCAGCCCCAGCATTTT
v_call: TRBV10-3; j_call: TRBJ2-1; d_call: .; clone_size: many; cdr3_aa: CAISEPSGGLPGDEQFF; cdr3_nt: TGTGCCATCAGTGAACCGTCTGGGGGACTCCCGGGCGATGAGCAGTTCTTC
v_call: TRBV30; j_call: TRBJ2-3; d_call: TRBD1; clone_size: few; cdr3_aa: CAWSVLAAGGFADTQYF; cdr3_nt: TGTGCCTGGAGTGTTCTCGCGGCAGGGGGTTTCGCAGATACGCAGTATTTT
v_call: TRBV27; j_call: TRBJ1-1; d_call: TRBD1; clone_size: few; cdr3_aa: CASSQDRGVPEAFF; cdr3_nt: TGTGCCAGCAGTCAGGACAGGGGCGTACCTGAAGCTTTCTTT
v_call: TRBV10-3; j_call: TRBJ2-1; d_call: TRBD2; clone_size: .; cdr3_aa: CAIRGTINEQFF; cdr3_nt: TGTGCCATCCGAGGGACTATCAATGAGCAGTTCTTC
v_call: TRBV6-1; j_call: TRBJ2-1; d_call: TRBD2; clone_size: many; cdr3_aa: CATGPSGTAYNEQFF; cdr3_nt: TGTGCCACCGGGCCGAGCGGGACGGCCTACAATGAGCAGTTCTTC
v_call: TRBV20-1; j_call: TRBJ2-7; d_call: TRBD2; clone_size: many; cdr3_aa: CSARTSGLSYEQYF; cdr3_nt: TGCAGTGCCCGGACTAGCGGGTTGTCCTACGAGCAGTACTTC
v_call: TRBV29-1; j_call: TRBJ2-7; d_call: TRBD2; clone_size: .; cdr3_aa: CSVGGLAGRYEQYF; cdr3_nt: TGCAGCGTTGGAGGACTAGCGGGTCGCTACGAGCAGTACTTC
v_call: TRBV15; j_call: TRBJ2-5; d_call: TRBD1; clone_size: many; cdr3_aa: CATSRDGTEETQYF; cdr3_nt: TGTGCCACCAGCAGAGATGGGACAGAAGAGACCCAGTACTTC
v_call: TRBV24-1; j_call: TRBJ1-4; d_call: .; clone_size: many; cdr3_aa: CATSVVGEKLFF; cdr3_nt: TGTGCCACCAGTGTGGTGGGTGAAAAACTGTTTTTT
v_call: TRBV28; j_call: TRBJ1-6; d_call: .; clone_size: many; cdr3_aa: CASSPTGHSPLHF; cdr3_nt: TGTGCCAGCAGTCCTACAGGGCATTCACCCCTCCACTTT
v_call: TRBV28; j_call: TRBJ1-1; d_call: TRBD1; clone_size: many; cdr3_aa: CASSSGGGWITEAFF; cdr3_nt: TGTGCCAGCAGTTCAGGAGGGGGCTGGATCACTGAAGCTTTCTTT
v_call: TRBV7-9; j_call: TRBJ2-2; d_call: .; clone_size: .; cdr3_aa: CASSLAGAGELFF; cdr3_nt: TGTGCCAGCAGCTTAGCAGGGGCCGGGGAGCTGTTTTTT
v_call: TRBV6-1; j_call: TRBJ1-5; d_call: .; clone_size: few; cdr3_aa: CAVAPGWNQPQHF; cdr3_nt: TGTGCCGTCGCCCCAGGGTGGAATCAGCCCCAGCATTTT
v_call: TRBV11-2; j_call: TRBJ2-7; d_call: .; clone_size: .; cdr3_aa: CASSLVQDGLSYEQYF; cdr3_nt: TGTGCCAGCAGCTTAGTCCAGGACGGCCTCTCCTACGAGCAGTACTTC
v_call: TRBV27; j_call: TRBJ2-3; d_call: .; clone_size: few; cdr3_aa: CASSLEAGPTDTQYF; cdr3_nt: TGTGCCAGCAGTTTGGAGGCGGGGCCCACAGATACGCAGTATTTT
v_call: TRBV27; j_call: TRBJ1-1; d_call: TRBD1; clone_size: .; cdr3_aa: CASSLGQGGTEAFF; cdr3_nt: TGTGCCAGCAGTCTAGGACAGGGTGGCACTGAAGCTTTCTTT
v_call: TRBV7-2; j_call: TRBJ1-1; d_call: TRBD1; clone_size: few; cdr3_aa: CASSFDRATPATEAFF; cdr3_nt: TGTGCCAGCAGCTTTGACAGGGCTACCCCGGCGACTGAAGCTTTCTTT
v_call: TRBV5-4; j_call: TRBJ2-3; d_call: .; clone_size: .; cdr3_aa: CASSTILTSTDTQYF; cdr3_nt: TGTGCCAGCAGCACTATACTGACCAGCACAGATACGCAGTATTTT
v_call: TRBV4-1; j_call: TRBJ1-4; d_call: .; clone_size: few; cdr3_aa: CASSQESRTNEKLFF; cdr3_nt: TGCGCCAGCAGCCAAGAGAGTCGGACCAATGAAAAACTGTTTTTT
v_call: TRBV28; j_call: TRBJ1-2; d_call: TRBD1; clone_size: many; cdr3_aa: CASSLGTAYGYTF; cdr3_nt: TGTGCCAGCAGTTTAGGGACAGCCTATGGCTACACCTTC
v_call: TRBV6-1; j_call: TRBJ2-1; d_call: TRBD2; clone_size: .; cdr3_aa: CASSRTSGRIDEQFF; cdr3_nt: TGTGCCAGCAGCCGAACTAGCGGGAGAATCGATGAGCAGTTCTTC
v_call: TRBV7-2; j_call: TRBJ2-1; d_call: .; clone_size: .; cdr3_aa: CASSPSGLHYNEQFF; cdr3_nt: TGTGCCAGCAGCCCCTCGGGGCTGCACTACAATGAGCAGTTCTTC
v_call: TRBV5-1; j_call: TRBJ2-1; d_call: TRBD2; clone_size: .; cdr3_aa: CASSLWLAGGSSNEQFF; cdr3_nt: TGCGCCAGCAGCTTGTGGCTAGCGGGGGGTTCCTCCAATGAGCAGTTCTTC
v_call: TRBV9; j_call: TRBJ2-3; d_call: .; clone_size: .; cdr3_aa: CASSVMGRPDTQYF; cdr3_nt: TGTGCCAGCAGCGTCATGGGGCGACCAGATACGCAGTATTTT
v_call: TRBV18; j_call: TRBJ1-5; d_call: .; clone_size: many; cdr3_aa: CASSSGRQWPQHF; cdr3_nt: TGTGCCAGCTCAAGCGGGCGGCAATGGCCCCAGCATTTT
v_call: TRBV6-1; j_call: TRBJ1-4; d_call: .; clone_size: .; cdr3_aa: CASSAGPATEKLFF; cdr3_nt: TGTGCCAGCAGTGCGGGACCCGCGACTGAAAAACTGTTTTTT
v_call: TRBV10-3; j_call: TRBJ2-1; d_call: .; clone_size: many; cdr3_aa: CAISEIKGERNEQFF; cdr3_nt: TGTGCCATCAGTGAGATAAAGGGGGAGAGGAATGAGCAGTTCTTC
v_call: TRBV20-1; j_call: TRBJ2-2; d_call: TRBD1; clone_size: .; cdr3_aa: CSARRTGTAGELFF; cdr3_nt: TGCAGTGCTAGAAGGACAGGGACCGCCGGGGAGCTGTTTTTT
v_call: TRBV7-2; j_call: TRBJ1-2; d_call: .; clone_size: few; cdr3_aa: CASSLATGNNTF; cdr3_nt: TGTGCCAGCAGCTTAGCTACTGGTAACAACACCTTC
v_call: TRBV27; j_call: TRBJ2-2; d_call: .; clone_size: .; cdr3_aa: CASTGPAYTGELFF; cdr3_nt: TGTGCCAGCACTGGCCCAGCGTACACCGGGGAGCTGTTTTTT
v_call: TRBV18; j_call: TRBJ1-1; d_call: .; clone_size: few; cdr3_aa: CASSPGHQNTEAFF; cdr3_nt: TGTGCCAGCTCACCCGGACACCAGAACACTGAAGCTTTCTTT